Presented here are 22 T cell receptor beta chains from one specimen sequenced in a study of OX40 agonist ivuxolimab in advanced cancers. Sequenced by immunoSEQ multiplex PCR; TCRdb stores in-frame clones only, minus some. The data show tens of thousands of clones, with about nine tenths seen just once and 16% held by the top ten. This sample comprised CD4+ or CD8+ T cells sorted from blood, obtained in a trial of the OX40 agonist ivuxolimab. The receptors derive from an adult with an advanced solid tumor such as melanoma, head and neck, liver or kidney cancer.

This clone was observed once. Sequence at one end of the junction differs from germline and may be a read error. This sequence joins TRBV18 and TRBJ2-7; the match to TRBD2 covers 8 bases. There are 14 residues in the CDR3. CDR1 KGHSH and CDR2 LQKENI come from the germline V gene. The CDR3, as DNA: TGTACCAGCTCGACACTAGCGGACTCCTACGAGCAGTACTTC. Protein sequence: CTSSTLADSYEQYF. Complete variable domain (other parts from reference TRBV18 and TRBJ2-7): NAGVMQNPRHLVRRRGQEARLRCSPMKGHSHVYWYRQLPEEGLKFMVYLQKENIIDESGMPKERFSAEFPKEGPSILRIQQVVRGDSAAYFCTSSTLADSYEQYFGPGTRLTVT.

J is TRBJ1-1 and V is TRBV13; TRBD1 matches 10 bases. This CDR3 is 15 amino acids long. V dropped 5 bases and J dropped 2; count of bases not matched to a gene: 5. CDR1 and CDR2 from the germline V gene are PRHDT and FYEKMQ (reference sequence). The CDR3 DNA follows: TGTGCCAGCAGCCCCCGACAGGGGGCCAACACTGAAGCTTTCTTT. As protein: CASSPRQGANTEAFF.

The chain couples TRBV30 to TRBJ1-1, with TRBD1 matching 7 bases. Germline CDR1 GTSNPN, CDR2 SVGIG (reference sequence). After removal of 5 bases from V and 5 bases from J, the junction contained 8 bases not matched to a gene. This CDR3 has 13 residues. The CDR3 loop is CAWQTGKHTEAFF. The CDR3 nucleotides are TGTGCCTGGCAGACAGGGAAACATACTGAAGCTTTCTTT. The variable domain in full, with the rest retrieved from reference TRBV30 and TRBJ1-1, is SQTIHQWPATLVQPVGSPLSLECTVEGTSNPNLYWYRQAAGRGLQLLFYSVGIGQISSEVPQNLSASRPQDRQFILSSKKLLLSDSGFYLCAWQTGKHTEAFFGQGTRLTVV.

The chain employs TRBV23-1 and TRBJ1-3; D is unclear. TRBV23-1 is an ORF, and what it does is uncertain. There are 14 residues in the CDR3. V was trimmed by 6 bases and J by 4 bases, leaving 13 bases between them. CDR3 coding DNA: TGCGCCAGCAGCCAAGCCAATGCAGGAAACACCATATATTTT. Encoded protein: CASSQANAGNTIYF.

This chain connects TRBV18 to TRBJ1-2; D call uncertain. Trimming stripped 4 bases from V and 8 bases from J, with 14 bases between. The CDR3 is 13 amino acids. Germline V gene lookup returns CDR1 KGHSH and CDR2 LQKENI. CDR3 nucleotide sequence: TGTGCCAGCTCACACGACGGGTTCGGCGGCTACACCTTC. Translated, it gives CASSHDGFGGYTF.

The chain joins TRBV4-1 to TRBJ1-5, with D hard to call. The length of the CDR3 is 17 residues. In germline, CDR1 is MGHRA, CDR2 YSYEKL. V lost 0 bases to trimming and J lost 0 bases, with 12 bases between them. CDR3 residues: CASSQDIISYSNQPQHF. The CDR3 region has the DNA TGCGCCAGCAGCCAAGATATTATCAGTTATAGCAATCAGCCCCAGCATTTT.

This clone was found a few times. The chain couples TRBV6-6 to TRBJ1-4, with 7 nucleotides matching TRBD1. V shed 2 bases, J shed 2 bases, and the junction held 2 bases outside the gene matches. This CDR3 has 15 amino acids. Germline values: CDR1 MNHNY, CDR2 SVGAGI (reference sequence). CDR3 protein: CASSYTTGTNEKLFF. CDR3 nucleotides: TGTGCCAGCAGTTACACGACAGGGACTAATGAAAAACTGTTTTTT.

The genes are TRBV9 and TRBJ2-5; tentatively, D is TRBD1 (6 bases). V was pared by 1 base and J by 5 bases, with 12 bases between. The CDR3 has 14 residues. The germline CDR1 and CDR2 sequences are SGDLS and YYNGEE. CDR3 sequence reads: CASSVHQGWETQYF. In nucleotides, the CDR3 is TGTGCCAGCAGCGTACATCAGGGGTGGGAGACCCAGTACTTC.

The CDR3 sequence is CASSRTGVGDTEAFF. CDR3 nucleotide sequence: TGTGCCAGCAGCCGGACAGGCGTCGGGGACACTGAAGCTTTCTTT. V and J are TRBV11-3 and TRBJ1-1; 7 bases fit TRBD1. CDR1 is SGHNT, CDR2 YENEEA, per germline. Trimming took 5 bases from V and 3 from J; bases not matched to a gene: 9. This CDR3 is built from 15 residues.

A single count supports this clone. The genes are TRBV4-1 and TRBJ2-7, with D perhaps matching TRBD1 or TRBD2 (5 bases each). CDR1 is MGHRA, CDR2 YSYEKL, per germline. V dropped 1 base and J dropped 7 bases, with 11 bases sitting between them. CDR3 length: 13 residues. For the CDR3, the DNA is TGCGCCAGCAGCCAAGCTGGGACCCTAGAGCAGTACTTC. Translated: CASSQAGTLEQYF.

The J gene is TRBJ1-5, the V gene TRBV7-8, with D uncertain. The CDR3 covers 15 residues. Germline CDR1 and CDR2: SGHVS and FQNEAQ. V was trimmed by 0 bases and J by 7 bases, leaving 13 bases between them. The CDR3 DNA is TGTGCCAGCAGCTTAGCGCAAAGGGATTTACAGCCCCAGCATTTT. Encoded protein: CASSLAQRDLQPQHF. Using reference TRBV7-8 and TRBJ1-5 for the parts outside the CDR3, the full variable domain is GAGVSQSPRYKVAKRGQDVALRCDPISGHVSLFWYQQALGQGPEFLTYFQNEAQLDKSGLPSDRFFAERPEGSVSTLKIQRTQQEDSAVYLCASSLAQRDLQPQHFGDGTRLSIL.

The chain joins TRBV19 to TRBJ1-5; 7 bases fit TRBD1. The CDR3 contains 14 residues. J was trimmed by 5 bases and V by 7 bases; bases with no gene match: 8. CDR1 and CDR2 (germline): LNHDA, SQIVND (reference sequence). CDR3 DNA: TGTGCCAGTACTCGACAGGGCTTTGATCAGCCCCAGCATTTT. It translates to CASTRQGFDQPQHF.

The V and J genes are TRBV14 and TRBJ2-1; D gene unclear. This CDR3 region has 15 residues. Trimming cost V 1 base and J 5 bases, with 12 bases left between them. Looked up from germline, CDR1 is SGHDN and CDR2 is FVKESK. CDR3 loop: CASSQARRPNNEQFF. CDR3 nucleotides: TGTGCCAGCAGCCAAGCGAGGAGACCAAACAATGAGCAGTTCTTC.

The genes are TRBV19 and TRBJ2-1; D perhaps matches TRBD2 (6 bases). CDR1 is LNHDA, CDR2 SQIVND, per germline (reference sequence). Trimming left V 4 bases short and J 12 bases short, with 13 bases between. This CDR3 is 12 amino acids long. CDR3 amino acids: CASSTRDFGQFF. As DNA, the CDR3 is TGTGCCAGTAGTACCCGGGACTTTGGGCAGTTCTTC.

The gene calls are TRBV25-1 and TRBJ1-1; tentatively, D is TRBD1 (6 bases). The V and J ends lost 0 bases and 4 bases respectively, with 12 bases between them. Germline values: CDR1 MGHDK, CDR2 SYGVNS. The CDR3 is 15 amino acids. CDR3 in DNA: TGTGCCAGCAGTGAATATGGATCAGGGGTCACTGAAGCTTTCTTT. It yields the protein CASSEYGSGVTEAFF.

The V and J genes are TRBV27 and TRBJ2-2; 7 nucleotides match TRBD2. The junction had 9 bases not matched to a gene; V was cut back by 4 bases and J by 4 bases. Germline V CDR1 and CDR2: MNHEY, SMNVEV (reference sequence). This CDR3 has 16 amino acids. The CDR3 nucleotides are TGTGCCAGCAGTTCTGATAGCGGGTGGTTCACCGGGGAGCTGTTTTTT. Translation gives CASSSDSGWFTGELFF.

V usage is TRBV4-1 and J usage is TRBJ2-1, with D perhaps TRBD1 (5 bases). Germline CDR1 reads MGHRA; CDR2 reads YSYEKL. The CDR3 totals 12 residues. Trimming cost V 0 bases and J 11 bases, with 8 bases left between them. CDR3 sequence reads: CASSQEDTQQFF. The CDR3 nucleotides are TGCGCCAGCAGCCAAGAGGACACCCAGCAGTTCTTC.

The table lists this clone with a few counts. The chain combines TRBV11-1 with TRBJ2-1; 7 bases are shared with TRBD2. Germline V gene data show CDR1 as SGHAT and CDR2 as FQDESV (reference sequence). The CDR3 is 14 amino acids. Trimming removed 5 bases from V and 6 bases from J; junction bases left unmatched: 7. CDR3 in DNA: TGTGCCAGCAGCGTTGGGAGGGAGACCAATGAGCAGTTCTTC. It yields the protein CASSVGRETNEQFF.

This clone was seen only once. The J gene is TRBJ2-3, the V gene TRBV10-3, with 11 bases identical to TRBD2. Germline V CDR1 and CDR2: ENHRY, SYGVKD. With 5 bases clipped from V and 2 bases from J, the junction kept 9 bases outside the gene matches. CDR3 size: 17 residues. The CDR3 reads CAISLYLAGGPTDTQYF. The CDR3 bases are TGTGCCATCAGTCTGTATCTAGCGGGAGGCCCCACAGATACGCAGTATTTT.

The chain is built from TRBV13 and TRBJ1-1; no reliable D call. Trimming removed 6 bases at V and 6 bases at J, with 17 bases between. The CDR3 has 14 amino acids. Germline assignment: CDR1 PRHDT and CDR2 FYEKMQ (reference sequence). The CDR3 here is CASSRFLGRPEAFF. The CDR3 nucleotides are TGTGCCAGCAGTAGGTTCCTAGGGAGGCCTGAAGCTTTCTTT.

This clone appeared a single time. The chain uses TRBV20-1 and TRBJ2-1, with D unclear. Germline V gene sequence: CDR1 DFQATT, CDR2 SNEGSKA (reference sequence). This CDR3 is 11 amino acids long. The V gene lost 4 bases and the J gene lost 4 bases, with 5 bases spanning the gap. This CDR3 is CSANSYNEQFF. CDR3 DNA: TGCAGTGCTAACAGTTACAATGAGCAGTTCTTC.

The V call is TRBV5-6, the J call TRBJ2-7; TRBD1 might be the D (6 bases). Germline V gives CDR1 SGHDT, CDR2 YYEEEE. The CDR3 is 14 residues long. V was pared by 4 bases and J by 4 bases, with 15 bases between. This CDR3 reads CASSQAVGAYEQYF. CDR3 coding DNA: TGTGCCAGCAGCCAAGCGGTGGGGGCATACGAGCAGTACTTC.